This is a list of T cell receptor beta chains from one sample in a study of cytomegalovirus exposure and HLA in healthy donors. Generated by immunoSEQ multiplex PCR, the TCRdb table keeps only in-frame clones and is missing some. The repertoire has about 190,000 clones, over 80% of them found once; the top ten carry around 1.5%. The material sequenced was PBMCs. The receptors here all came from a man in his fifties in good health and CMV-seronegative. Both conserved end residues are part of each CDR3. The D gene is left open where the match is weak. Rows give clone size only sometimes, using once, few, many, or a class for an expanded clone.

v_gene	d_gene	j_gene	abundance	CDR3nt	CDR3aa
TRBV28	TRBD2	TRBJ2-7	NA	TGTGCCCCCACTGACGGGGGGGACCAAACCTACGAGCAGTACTTC	CAPTDGGDQTYEQYF
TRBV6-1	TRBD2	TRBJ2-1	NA	TGTGCCAGCAGTCTACGGGAGGTCTCCTACAATGAGCAGTTCTTC	CASSLREVSYNEQFF
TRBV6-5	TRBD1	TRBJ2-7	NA	TGTGCCAGCAGTTCGGGACAGGGGAGGTACGAGCAGTACTTC	CASSSGQGRYEQYF
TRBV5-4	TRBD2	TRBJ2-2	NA	TGTGCCAGCAGCTTGGACTCGCTAGCGGGAGCCCGGGAGCTGTTTTTT	CASSLDSLAGARELFF
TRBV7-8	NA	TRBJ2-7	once	TGTGCCAGCAGCTTGCGACAGACCCCCTACGAGCAGTACTTC	CASSLRQTPYEQYF
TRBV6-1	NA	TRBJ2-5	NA	TGTGCCAGCAGTGAAAGGACTCTCTGGGAGACCCAGTACTTC	CASSERTLWETQYF
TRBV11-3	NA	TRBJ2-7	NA	TGTGCCAGCAGCCGGAGCTCCTACGAGCAGTACTTC	CASSRSSYEQYF
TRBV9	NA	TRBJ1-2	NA	TGTGCCAGCAGCCACGGACAGACCCCCATCTATGGCTACACCTTC	CASSHGQTPIYGYTF
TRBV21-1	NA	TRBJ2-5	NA	TGTGCCAGCAGCAAAGATAGGACAGGGGAGGAGACCCAGTACTTC	CASSKDRTGEETQYF
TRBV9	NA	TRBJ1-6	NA	TGTGCCAGCAGCGTAGCCGTCCAGAATTCACCCCTCCACTTT	CASSVAVQNSPLHF
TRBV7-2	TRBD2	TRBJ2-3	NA	TGTGCCAGCAGCTTAAGGACTAGCGGAAGCACAGATACGCAGTATTTT	CASSLRTSGSTDTQYF
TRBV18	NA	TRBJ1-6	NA	TGTGCCAGCTCACCCGAGGTGGGTAATTCACCCCTCCACTTT	CASSPEVGNSPLHF
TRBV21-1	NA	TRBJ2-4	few	TGTGCCAGCAGCAAAAGGCTTTCCCAGGGGCCGTTGAAAAACATTCAGTACTTC	CASSKRLSQGPLKNIQYF
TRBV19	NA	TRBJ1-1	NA	TGTGCCAGTAGTATATGGGCTAGGGGAGGCACTGAAGCTTTCTTT	CASSIWARGGTEAFF
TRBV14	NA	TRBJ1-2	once	TGTGCCAGCAGCCAAGCACAAGTCGGGGGGAAAACCTTC	CASSQAQVGGKTF
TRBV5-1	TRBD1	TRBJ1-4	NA	TGCGCCAGCAGCGCGGCAGGGGGTAATGAAAAACTGTTTTTT	CASSAAGGNEKLFF
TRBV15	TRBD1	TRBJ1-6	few	TGTGCCACCAGCAGAGATCGGGGACAGGGGAATTCACCCCTCCACTTT	CATSRDRGQGNSPLHF
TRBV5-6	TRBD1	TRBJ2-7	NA	TGTGCCAGCAGCCTCACAGTGACAGGGAGCTCCTACGAGCAGTACTTC	CASSLTVTGSSYEQYF
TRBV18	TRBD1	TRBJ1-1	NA	TGTGCCAGCTCACCACTCCCGGCAGGGGGCTCTGGGGGGACTGAAGCTTTCTTT	CASSPLPAGGSGGTEAFF
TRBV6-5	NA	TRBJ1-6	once	TGTGCCAGGAAAAGCACAGGGCTTACACCCCTCCACTTT	CARKSTGLTPLHF
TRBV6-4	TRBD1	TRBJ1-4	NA	TGTGCCAGCAGTGACCGGGACAGGGGGCAGACTAATGAAAAACTGTTTTTT	CASSDRDRGQTNEKLFF
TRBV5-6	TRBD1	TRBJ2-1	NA	TGTGCCAGCAGCTCGGGACAGTACTCCTACAATGAGCAGTTCTTC	CASSSGQYSYNEQFF
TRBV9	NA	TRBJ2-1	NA	TGTGCCAGCAGCCTATTAGGGGTAAATGAGCAGTTCTTC	CASSLLGVNEQFF
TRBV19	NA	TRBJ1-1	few	TGTGCCAGTAGTATGGAGCGGTTTCTGAACACTGAAGCTTTCTTT	CASSMERFLNTEAFF
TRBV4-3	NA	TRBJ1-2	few	TGCGCCAGCAGCCAAGAACGGGGGTCTCGCGGCTACACCTTC	CASSQERGSRGYTF
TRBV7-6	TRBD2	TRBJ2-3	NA	TGTGCCAGCAGCTTAGGTAGCGGGGGGGGCACAGATACGCAGTATTTT	CASSLGSGGGTDTQYF
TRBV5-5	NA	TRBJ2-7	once	TGTGTCAGCAGCTTGGCAGCTCACAGAGCCTACGAGCAGTACTTC	CVSSLAAHRAYEQYF
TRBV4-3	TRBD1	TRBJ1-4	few	TGCGCCAGCAGCCCGGACAGGGCCTTAAATGAAAAACTGTTTTTT	CASSPDRALNEKLFF
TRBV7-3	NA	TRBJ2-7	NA	TGTGCCAGCAGCTCGAGGGCCGAGCAGTACTTC	CASSSRAEQYF
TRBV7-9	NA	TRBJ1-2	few	TGTGCCAGCAGCCTCCCTGGGGCTCGTGGCTACACCTTC	CASSLPGARGYTF
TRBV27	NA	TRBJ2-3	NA	TGTGCCAGCAGAGAACTCAGAGGGACTAGCACAGATACGCAGTATTTT	CASRELRGTSTDTQYF
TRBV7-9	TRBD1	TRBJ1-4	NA	TGTGCCAGCAGGCGACAGGGACGGGTCAATGAAAAACTGTTTTTT	CASRRQGRVNEKLFF
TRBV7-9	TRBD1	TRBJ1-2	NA	TGTGCCAGCACCAGACAGGGGAACTATGGCTACACCTTC	CASTRQGNYGYTF
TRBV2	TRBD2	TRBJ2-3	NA	TGTGCCAGCAATCTAGCGGGAGCTCAGGGGGATACGCAGTATTTT	CASNLAGAQGDTQYF
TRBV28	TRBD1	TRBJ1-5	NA	TGTGCCAGCAACCTACAGGGGAGCAATCAGCCCCAGCATTTT	CASNLQGSNQPQHF
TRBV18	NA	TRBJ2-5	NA	TGTGCCAGCTCACCACTGGCAGAGACCCAGTACTTC	CASSPLAETQYF
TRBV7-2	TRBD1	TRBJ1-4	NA	TGTGCCAGCAGCCCCCAGACAGGGAATAATGAAAAACTGTTTTTT	CASSPQTGNNEKLFF
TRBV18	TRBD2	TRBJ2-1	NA	TGTGCCAGCTCCCTCACTAGCGGGGGGGCCGATGAGCAGTTCTTC	CASSLTSGGADEQFF
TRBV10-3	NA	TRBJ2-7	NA	TGTGCCATCAGTGCCCTCTTGGGGCGAGACGAGCAGTACTTC	CAISALLGRDEQYF
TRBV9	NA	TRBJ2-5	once	TGTGCCAGCAGCGTAGGTAGCAACCAAGAGACCCAGTACTTC	CASSVGSNQETQYF
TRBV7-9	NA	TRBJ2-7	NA	TGTGCCAGCAGCTTAGGAGGGGGTTCATCCGAGCAGTACTTC	CASSLGGGSSEQYF
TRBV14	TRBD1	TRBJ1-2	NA	TGTGCCAGCAGCGCCCGACAGGGATTCTATGGCTACACCTTC	CASSARQGFYGYTF
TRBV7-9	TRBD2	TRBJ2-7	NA	TGTGCCAGCAGCTCCAGCGCCGGGACTAAACCCTACGAGCAGTACTTC	CASSSSAGTKPYEQYF
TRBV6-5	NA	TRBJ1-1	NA	TGTGCCAGCAGCGGGACTTCACTGGGGAACACTGAAGCTTTCTTT	CASSGTSLGNTEAFF
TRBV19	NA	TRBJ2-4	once	TGTGCCAGTAGTATCCCGGGGTCCAAAAACATTCAGTACTTC	CASSIPGSKNIQYF
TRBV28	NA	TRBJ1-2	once	TGTGCCAGCAGTTTAAAGCCCCAGGGTTCGAACTATGGCTACACCTTC	CASSLKPQGSNYGYTF
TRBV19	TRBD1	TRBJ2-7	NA	TGTGCCAGTAATGACAGGGACTACGAGCAGTACTTC	CASNDRDYEQYF